This T cell receptor (beta chain) derives from a study of blood T cell repertoires in COVID-19. Authors' analysis steps: Amplification with reference gene primers provided the estimates of nucleated cell counts. Clones were read by immunoSEQ multiplex PCR, and TCRdb kept only the in-frame ones, dropping some. V and J calls and clone size are as listed in that table; D and trimming were resolved from the DNA. The table records some 25,000 clones, nearly 90% of them present only once. Germline V gene sequence: CDR1 MDHEN, CDR2 SYDVKM. This CDR3 spans 13 amino acids. Trimming shortened V by 8 bases and J by 4 bases, and 12 bases separated the two germline ends.

The sample comprised peripheral blood. The chain employs TRBV28 and TRBJ1-5; unclear D gene. The sequence was obtained from a man between 65 and 79 years old with acute or convalescent COVID-19. DNA of the CDR3: TGTGCCAGCCAGTATCGGGGTAATCAGCCCCAGCATTTT. Protein product: CASQYRGNQPQHF.